One and the same sample provided the 8 T cell receptor beta chains below, sequenced in a study of blood T cell repertoires in COVID-19 (dated by TCRdb to 2018 to 2021). Library prep was done by the immunoSEQ multiplex PCR assay. TCRdb retrieved this table from immuneACCESS and kept in-frame rearrangements only. Not all clones are present; in checked studies, unresolved V genes account for under half, and no reason is known for the remainder. The sample data list roughly 400,000 clones, and roughly 88% of these were observed just once. The ten largest account for more than 2% of the sample. The sequenced sample consisted of PBMCs or T cells enriched from blood (not recorded which). The receptors derive from a woman aged 40 to 55 with acute COVID-19.

The rearrangement uses TRBV19 and TRBJ1-5; D might be TRBD1 (5 bases). This CDR3 region has 14 residues. CDR1 and CDR2 from the germline V gene are LNHDA and SQIVND (reference sequence). V shed 3 bases and J shed 10 bases, with 16 bases lying between them. Here the CDR3 DNA reads TGTGCCAGTAGTATCCGGGAGGAAGGGGTTCCCCAGCATTTT. Translating it yields CASSIREEGVPQHF.

V is TRBV6-5 and J is TRBJ2-1; TRBD2 matches 9 bases. With 5 bases clipped from V and 8 bases from J, the junction kept 4 bases outside the gene matches. Germline V gene sequence: CDR1 MNHEY, CDR2 SVGAGI. The CDR3 consists of 13 residues. CDR3 region: CASSPGLAYEQFF. The CDR3 region has the DNA TGTGCCAGCAGTCCGGGACTAGCTTATGAGCAGTTCTTC.

J is TRBJ1-4 and V is TRBV29-1; TRBD1 agrees at 9 bases. This CDR3 comprises 13 residues. V trimming: 3 bases; J trimming: 8 bases; junction bases outside the gene matches: 4. CDR1 and CDR2 (germline): SQVTM, ANQGSEA. The CDR3 coding sequence is TGCAGCGTTGAGGGGGGGACAGGGGAAAAACTGTTTTTT. The encoded protein is CSVEGGTGEKLFF. The whole variable domain, remainder taken from reference TRBV29-1 and TRBJ1-4, is SAVISQKPSRDICQRGTSLTIQCQVDSQVTMMFWYRQQPGQSLTLIATANQGSEATYESGFVIDKFPISRPNLTFSTLTVSNMSPEDSSIYLCSVEGGTGEKLFFGSGTQLSVL.

The chain uses TRBV11-2 and TRBJ2-7, with D perhaps matching TRBD2 (5 bases). CDR1 SGHAT and CDR2 FQNNGV come from the germline V gene. Trimming pared 5 bases from V and 1 base from J, leaving 15 bases between. CDR3 length equals 15 residues. DNA for the CDR3: TGTGCCAGCAGCAGCCATAGCGTCTCGTCCTACGAGCAGTACTTC. Protein sequence: CASSSHSVSSYEQYF.

V usage is TRBV27 and J usage is TRBJ2-1; 9 nucleotides match TRBD1. Germline-derived CDR1 and CDR2 are MNHEY and SMNVEV (reference sequence). V gave up 3 bases and J gave up 6 bases; unmatched junction bases: 3. This CDR3 is 14 amino acids long. This chain's CDR3 is CASSFLGQGNEQFF. Written as DNA, the CDR3 is TGTGCCAGCAGTTTCCTGGGACAGGGCAATGAGCAGTTCTTC.

This chain's CDR3 is CASSPSDLSYNEQFF. The CDR3 DNA reads TGTGCCAGCAGCCCTAGCGATCTCTCCTACAATGAGCAGTTCTTC. The chain uses TRBV14 and TRBJ2-1; TRBD2 might be the D (6 bases). The CDR3 runs 15 residues. Germline V gives CDR1 SGHDN, CDR2 FVKESK. V was pared by 4 bases and J by 0 bases, with 10 bases between.

CDR3 sequence: CAWSSDSNQPQHF. CDR3 nucleotides: TGTGCCTGGAGTTCAGATAGCAATCAGCCCCAGCATTTT. V gene TRBV30 combines with J gene TRBJ1-5; no reliable D call. Trimming cost V 2 bases and J 0 bases, with 5 bases left between them. CDR1 is GTSNPN, CDR2 SVGIG, per germline (reference sequence). There are 13 residues in the CDR3.

The gene calls are TRBV3-1 (or the pseudogene TRBV3-2) and TRBJ1-2; maybe TRBD1 (6 bases). Looked up from germline, CDR1 is LGHDT and CDR2 is YNNKEL (reference sequence). The V gene lost 1 base and the J gene lost 6 bases, with 18 bases spanning the gap. CDR3 length: 16 residues. CDR3 protein: CASSQGTTGTSNGYTF. The CDR3 region has the DNA TGTGCCAGCAGCCAAGGCACAACAGGGACGTCGAATGGCTACACCTTC.